Shown below are 9 T cell receptor beta chains from a single sample sequenced in a study of cytomegalovirus exposure and HLA in healthy donors. This PCR relied on a set of 60 Vbeta primers and 13 Jbeta primers. Only in-frame clones appear in the TCRdb table, and some are missing; sequencing was by immunoSEQ multiplex PCR. In the table there are about 160,000 clones, 80% of which are singletons. The source material was PBMCs. The receptors shown here come from a young man in good health and CMV-seronegative.

The gene calls are TRBV15 and TRBJ2-3; unclear D gene. Trimming cost V 8 bases and J 0 bases, with 9 bases left between them. Germline loops: CDR1 LNHNV, CDR2 YYDKDF (reference sequence). There are 13 residues in the CDR3. The CDR3 region is CATRLRSTDTQYF. The CDR3 DNA sequence: TGTGCCACCCGCCTTAGAAGCACAGATACGCAGTATTTT. Full variable domain (remainder filled in from reference TRBV15 and TRBJ2-3): DAMVIQNPRYQVTQFGKPVTLSCSQTLNHNVMYWYQQKSSQAPKLLFHYYDKDFNNEADTPDNFQSRRPNTSFCFLDIRSPGLGDTAMYLCATRLRSTDTQYFGPGTRLTVL.

The gene calls are TRBV6-1 and TRBJ1-5; D remains ambiguous. Germline V gene sequence: CDR1 MNHNS, CDR2 SASEGT. This CDR3 has 19 amino acids. V lost 3 bases and J lost 0, with 21 bases in between. This chain's CDR3 is CASSDGEGGLGVSNQPQHF. CDR3 nucleotides: TGTGCCAGCAGTGATGGGGAGGGCGGGTTGGGAGTTAGCAATCAGCCCCAGCATTTT.

This clone showed up just a few times. This sample also contains other DNA sequences that code for the same CDR3. The chain employs TRBV7-9 and TRBJ2-2, with unresolved D. CDR1 and CDR2 (germline): SEHNR, FQNEAQ (reference sequence). Between the trimmed V and J ends, which lost 5 bases and 5 bases, there was a span of 9 bases. CDR3 length: 13 residues. This CDR3 reads CASSLARTGELFF. For the CDR3, the DNA is TGTGCCAGCAGCCTGGCGAGGACCGGGGAGCTGTTTTTT.

The genes are TRBV7-2 and TRBJ2-7; 15 bases are a match to TRBD2. The V gene end was trimmed by 5 bases and the J gene end by 6 bases; junction bases not matched to a gene: 5. This CDR3 contains 15 residues. Looked up from germline, CDR1 is SGHTA and CDR2 is FQGNSA. The CDR3 loop is CASSLRTSGGAEQYF. In DNA form, the CDR3 reads TGTGCCAGCAGCCTCCGGACTAGCGGGGGGGCCGAGCAGTACTTC.

The CDR3 nucleotides read TGTGCCAGCAGTGAATCGGGGACTCCGTCCTACGAGCAGTACTTC. Its translation is CASSESGTPSYEQYF. The chain carries TRBV2 and TRBJ2-7, with D maybe TRBD2 (6 bases). The germline gives CDR1 SNHLY, CDR2 FYNNEI. Trimming left V 2 bases short and J 1 base short, with 12 bases between. This CDR3 comprises 15 residues.

The chain employs TRBV6-5 and TRBJ2-1, with D possibly TRBD2 on 6 matching bases. The V end was cut by 4 bases, the J end by 0 bases, with 13 bases between. This CDR3 contains 16 residues. The germline CDR1 and CDR2 sequences are MNHEY and SVGAGI. For the CDR3, the DNA is TGTGCCAGCAGTTCCCTGGCGGGAAGCTCCTACAATGAGCAGTTCTTC. It yields the protein CASSSLAGSSYNEQFF.

The chain couples TRBV5-1 to TRBJ2-1; 7 nucleotides agree with TRBD2. The CDR3 sequence is 14 residues long. The V segment lost 0 bases and the J segment 10 bases; nucleotides outside the gene matches: 7. CDR1 is SGHRS and CDR2 is YFSETQ in the germline V gene. This chain's CDR3 is CASSLVGGGYEQFF. CDR3 sequence (DNA): TGCGCCAGCAGCTTGGTTGGGGGAGGGTACGAGCAGTTCTTC.

The gene calls are TRBV9 and TRBJ1-1, with a tentative D call TRBD1 (5 bases). V was shortened by 0 bases and J by 4 bases, with 10 bases between the two germline ends. The CDR3 is 14 amino acids. Germline-derived CDR1 and CDR2 are SGDLS and YYNGEE. CDR3 region: CASSVAGEGTEAFF. For the CDR3, the DNA is TGTGCCAGCAGCGTAGCGGGGGAGGGCACTGAAGCTTTCTTT.

The V and J genes are TRBV2 and TRBJ1-1; a possible D gene is TRBD1 (5 bases). Germline CDR1 SNHLY, CDR2 FYNNEI. V gave up 7 bases and J gave up 0 bases, with 9 bases separating them. The length of the CDR3 is 13 residues. CDR3 protein: CASTMTVNTEAFF. CDR3 nucleotides: TGTGCCAGCACCATGACAGTGAACACTGAAGCTTTCTTT.